What follows describes a single T cell receptor beta chain. Its antigen is undetermined. These data are taken from a study of radiotherapy plus CTLA-4 blockade in lung cancer. Across the whole study: Objective responses arose in 15% to 20% of patients, and about 32% experienced disease control.

Treatment of patients with chemo-refractory metastatic non-small-cell lung cancer consisted of focal radiation plus CTLA-4 blockade with ipilimumab. Sequenced by immunoSEQ multiplex PCR; TCRdb stores in-frame clones only, minus some. Seen here are 53,000 or so clones, 70% to 90% observed once, and the top ten hold 6% to 8%. Germline loops: CDR1 MNHEY, CDR2 SVGAGI. CDR3 length equals 16 residues. Losses at the gene ends were 2 bases for V and 4 bases for J; bases not matched to a gene: 7. Study conclusions and caveats: Interferon-beta and early blood T cell clone dynamics reportedly predicted response best.

This material consisted of peripheral blood, taken from a patient treated with radiotherapy plus ipilimumab. This rearrangement joins TRBV6-5 to TRBJ1-2; 10 nucleotides agree with TRBD1. This TCR derives from a human donor with non-small cell lung cancer whose response to radiotherapy plus ipilimumab could not be evaluated. The CDR3 DNA reads as TGTGCCAGCAGTTACGGGACAGGGGAATGGGGCTATGGCTACACCTTC. Its protein is CASSYGTGEWGYGYTF.